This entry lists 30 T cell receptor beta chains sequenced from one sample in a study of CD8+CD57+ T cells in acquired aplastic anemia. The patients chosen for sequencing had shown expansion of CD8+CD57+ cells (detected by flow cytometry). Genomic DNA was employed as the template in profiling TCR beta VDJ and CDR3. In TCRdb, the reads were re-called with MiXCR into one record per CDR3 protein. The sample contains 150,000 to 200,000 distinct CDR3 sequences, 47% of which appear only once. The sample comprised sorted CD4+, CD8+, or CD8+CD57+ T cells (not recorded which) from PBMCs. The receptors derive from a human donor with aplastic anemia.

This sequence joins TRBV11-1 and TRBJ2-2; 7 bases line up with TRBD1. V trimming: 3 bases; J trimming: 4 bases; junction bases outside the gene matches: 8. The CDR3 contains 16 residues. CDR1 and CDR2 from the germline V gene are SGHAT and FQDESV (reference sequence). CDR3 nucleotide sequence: TGTGCCAGCAGCTTCGGGACAGCCTCCACCACCGGGGAGCTGTTTTTT. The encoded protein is CASSFGTASTTGELFF.

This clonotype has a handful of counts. CDR3 nucleotides: TGTGCCAGCAGCTTAGCCCGGACAGGGGATGGCTACACCTTC. Its protein is CASSLARTGDGYTF. The chain is built from TRBV7-9 and TRBJ1-2; TRBD1 agrees at 9 bases. Germline V CDR1 and CDR2: SEHNR, FQNEAQ (reference sequence). The CDR3 sequence is 14 residues long. Trimming cost V 0 bases and J 6 bases; bases outside gene matches: 2.

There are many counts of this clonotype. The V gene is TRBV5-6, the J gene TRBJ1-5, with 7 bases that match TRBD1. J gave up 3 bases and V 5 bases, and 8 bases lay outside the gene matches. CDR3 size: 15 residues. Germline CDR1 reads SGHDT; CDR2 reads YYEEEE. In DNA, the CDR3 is TGTGCCAGCAGTTCCAGGGGGGGGTCCAATCAGCCCCAGCATTTT. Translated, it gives CASSSRGGSNQPQHF.

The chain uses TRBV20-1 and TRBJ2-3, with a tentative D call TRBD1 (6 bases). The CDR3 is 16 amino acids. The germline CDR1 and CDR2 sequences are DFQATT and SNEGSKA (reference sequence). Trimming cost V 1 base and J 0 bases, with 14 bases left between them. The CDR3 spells CSARGGRVFSTDTQYF. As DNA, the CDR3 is TGCAGTGCTAGAGGGGGGCGGGTCTTTAGCACAGATACGCAGTATTTT.

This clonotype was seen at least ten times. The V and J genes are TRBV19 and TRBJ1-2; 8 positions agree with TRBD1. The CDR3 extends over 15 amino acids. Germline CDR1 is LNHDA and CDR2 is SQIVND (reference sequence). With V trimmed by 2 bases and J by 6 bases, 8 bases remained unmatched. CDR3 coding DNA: TGTGCCAGTAGTATAAACGGACAGGGAGGAGATGGCTACACCTTC. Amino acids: CASSINGQGGDGYTF.

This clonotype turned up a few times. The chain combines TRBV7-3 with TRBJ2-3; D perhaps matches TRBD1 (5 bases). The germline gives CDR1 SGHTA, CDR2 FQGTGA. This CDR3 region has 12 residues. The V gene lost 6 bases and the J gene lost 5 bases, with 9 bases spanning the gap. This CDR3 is CASSIGVDTQYF. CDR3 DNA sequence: TGTGCCAGCAGTATAGGGGTAGATACGCAGTATTTT. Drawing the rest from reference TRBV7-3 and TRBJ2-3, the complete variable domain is GAGVSQTPSNKVTEKGKYVELRCDPISGHTALYWYRQSLGQGPEFLIYFQGTGAADDSGLPNDRFFAVRPEGSVSTLKIQRTERGDSAVYLCASSIGVDTQYFGPGTRLTVL.

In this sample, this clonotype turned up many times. The CDR3 sequence: CASSFLGDNTEAFF. For the CDR3, the DNA is TGTGCCAGCAGTTTTTTAGGGGACAACACTGAAGCTTTCTTT. The chain combines TRBV12-3 or TRBV12-4 with TRBJ1-1; a possible D gene is TRBD1 (5 bases). Trimming took 3 bases from V and 2 from J, leaving 10 bases between them. This CDR3 is built from 14 residues.

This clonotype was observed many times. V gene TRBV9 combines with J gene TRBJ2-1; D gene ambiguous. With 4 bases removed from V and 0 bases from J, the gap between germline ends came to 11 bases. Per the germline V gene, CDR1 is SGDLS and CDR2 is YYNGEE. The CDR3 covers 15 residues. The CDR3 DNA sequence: TGTGCCAGCAGCATCGCAGGAAGCTCCTACAATGAGCAGTTCTTC. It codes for CASSIAGSSYNEQFF.

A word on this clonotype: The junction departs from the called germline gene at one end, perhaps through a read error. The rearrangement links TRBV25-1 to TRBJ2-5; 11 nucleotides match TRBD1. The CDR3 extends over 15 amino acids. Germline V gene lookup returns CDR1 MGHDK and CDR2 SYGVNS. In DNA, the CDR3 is TGTGCCACCAGTGCCGGGACAGGGGGGAAAGAGACCCAGTACTTC. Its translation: CATSAGTGGKETQYF.

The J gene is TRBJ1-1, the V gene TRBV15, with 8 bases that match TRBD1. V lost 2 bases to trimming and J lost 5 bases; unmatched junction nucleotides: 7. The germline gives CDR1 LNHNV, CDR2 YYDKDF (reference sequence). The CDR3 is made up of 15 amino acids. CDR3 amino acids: CATSRPGQGGTEAFF. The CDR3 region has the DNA TGTGCCACCAGCAGACCAGGACAGGGAGGAACTGAAGCTTTCTTT.

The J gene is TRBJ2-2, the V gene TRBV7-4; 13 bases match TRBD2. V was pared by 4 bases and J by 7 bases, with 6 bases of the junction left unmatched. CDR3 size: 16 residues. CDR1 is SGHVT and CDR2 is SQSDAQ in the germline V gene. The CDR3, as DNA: TGTGCCAGCAGCTCCAGAGGGACTAGCGGGAACGGGGAGCTGTTTTTT. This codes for CASSSRGTSGNGELFF. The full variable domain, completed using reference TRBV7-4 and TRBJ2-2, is GAGVSQSPRYKVAKRGRDVALRCDSISGHVTLYWYRQTLGQGSEVLTYSQSDAQRDKSGRPSGRFSAERPERSVSTLKIQRTEQGDSAVYLCASSSRGTSGNGELFFGEGSRLTVL.

CDR3 sequence (DNA): TGTGCCAGCAGTTTCTGGACCAACTCTTATGAGCAGTTCTTC. Its protein product is CASSFWTNSYEQFF. The J gene is TRBJ2-1, the V gene TRBV28, with D hard to call. This CDR3 contains 14 residues. Trimming shortened V by 3 bases and J by 8 bases, and 14 bases separated the two germline ends. Per the germline V gene, CDR1 is MDHEN and CDR2 is SYDVKM.

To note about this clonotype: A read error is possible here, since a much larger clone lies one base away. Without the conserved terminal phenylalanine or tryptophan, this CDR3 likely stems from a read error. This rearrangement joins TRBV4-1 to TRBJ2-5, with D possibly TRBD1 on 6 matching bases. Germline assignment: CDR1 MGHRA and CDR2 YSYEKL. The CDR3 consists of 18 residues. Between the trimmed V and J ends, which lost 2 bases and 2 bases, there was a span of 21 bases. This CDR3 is CASSQNYAQGARQETQYL. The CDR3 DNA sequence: TGCGCCAGCAGCCAAAATTATGCACAGGGCGCTCGTCAAGAGACCCAGTACCTC.

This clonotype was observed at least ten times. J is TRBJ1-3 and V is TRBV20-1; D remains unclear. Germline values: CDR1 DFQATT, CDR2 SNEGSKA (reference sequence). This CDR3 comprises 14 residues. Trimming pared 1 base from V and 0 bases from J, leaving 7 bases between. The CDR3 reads CSARGPFSGNTIYF. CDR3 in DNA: TGCAGTGCTAGAGGACCGTTCTCTGGAAACACCATATATTTT.

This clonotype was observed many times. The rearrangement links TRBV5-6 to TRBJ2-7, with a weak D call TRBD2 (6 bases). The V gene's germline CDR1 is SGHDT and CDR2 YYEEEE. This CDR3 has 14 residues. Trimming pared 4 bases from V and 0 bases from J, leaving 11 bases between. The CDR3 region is CASSLRGFSYEQYF. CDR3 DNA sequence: TGTGCCAGCAGCCTACGGGGGTTCTCCTACGAGCAGTACTTC.

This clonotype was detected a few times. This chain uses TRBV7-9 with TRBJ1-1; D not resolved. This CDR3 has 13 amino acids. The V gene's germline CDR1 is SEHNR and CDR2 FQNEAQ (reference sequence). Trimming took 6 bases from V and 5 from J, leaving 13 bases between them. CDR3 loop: CASSFRGRTEAFF. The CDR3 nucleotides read TGTGCCAGCAGTTTCCGGGGTCGGACTGAAGCTTTCTTT.

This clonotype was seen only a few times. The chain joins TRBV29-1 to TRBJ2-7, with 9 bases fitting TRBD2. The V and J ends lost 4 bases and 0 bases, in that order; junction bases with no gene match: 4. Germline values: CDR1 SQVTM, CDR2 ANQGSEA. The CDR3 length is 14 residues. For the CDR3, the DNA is TGCAGCGTTGGAGCGGGGGGCTACTCCTACGAGCAGTACTTC. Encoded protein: CSVGAGGYSYEQYF.

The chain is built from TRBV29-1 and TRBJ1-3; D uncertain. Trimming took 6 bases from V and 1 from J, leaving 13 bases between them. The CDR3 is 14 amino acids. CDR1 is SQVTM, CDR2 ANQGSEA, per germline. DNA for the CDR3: TGCAGCGTAGCCTTACTCGATTCTGGAAACACCATATATTTT. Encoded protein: CSVALLDSGNTIYF.

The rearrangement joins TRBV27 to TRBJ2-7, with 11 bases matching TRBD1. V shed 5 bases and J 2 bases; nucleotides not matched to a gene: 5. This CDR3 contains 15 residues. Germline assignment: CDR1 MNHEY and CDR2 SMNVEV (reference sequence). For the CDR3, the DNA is TGTGCCAGCAGTCGGACAGGGGGCGATGCCTACGAGCAGTACTTC. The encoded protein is CASSRTGGDAYEQYF.

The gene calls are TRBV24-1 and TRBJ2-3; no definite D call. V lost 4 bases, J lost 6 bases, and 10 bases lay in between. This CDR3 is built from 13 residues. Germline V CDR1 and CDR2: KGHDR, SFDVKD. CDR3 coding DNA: TGTGCCACCAGTGACCCCGGATCGGATACGCAGTATTTT. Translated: CATSDPGSDTQYF.

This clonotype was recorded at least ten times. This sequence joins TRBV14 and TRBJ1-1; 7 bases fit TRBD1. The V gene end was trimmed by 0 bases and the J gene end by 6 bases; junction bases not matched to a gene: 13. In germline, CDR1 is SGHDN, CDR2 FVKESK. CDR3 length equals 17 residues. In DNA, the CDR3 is TGTGCCAGCAGCCAAGACTTAGGGGGCGCGGAGATCGCTGAAGCTTTCTTT. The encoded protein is CASSQDLGGAEIAEAFF.

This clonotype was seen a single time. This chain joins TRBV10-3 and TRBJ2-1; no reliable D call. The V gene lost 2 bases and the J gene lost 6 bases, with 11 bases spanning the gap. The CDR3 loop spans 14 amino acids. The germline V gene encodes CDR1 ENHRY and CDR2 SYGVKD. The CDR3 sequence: CAISEGDDSNEQFF. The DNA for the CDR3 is TGTGCCATCAGTGAGGGGGATGACTCCAATGAGCAGTTCTTC.

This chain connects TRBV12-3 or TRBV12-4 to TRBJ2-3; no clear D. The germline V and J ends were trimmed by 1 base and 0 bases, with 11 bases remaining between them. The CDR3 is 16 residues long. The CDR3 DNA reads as TGTGCCAGCAGTTTAGGGATAAGCCGTAGCACAGATACGCAGTATTTT. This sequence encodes CASSLGISRSTDTQYF.

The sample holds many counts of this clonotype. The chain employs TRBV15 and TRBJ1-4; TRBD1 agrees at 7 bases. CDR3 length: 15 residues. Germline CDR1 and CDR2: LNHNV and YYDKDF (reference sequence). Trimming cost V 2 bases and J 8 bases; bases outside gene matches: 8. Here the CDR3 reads CATSRKTGESEKLFF. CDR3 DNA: TGTGCCACCAGCAGAAAAACAGGGGAATCGGAAAAACTGTTTTTT.

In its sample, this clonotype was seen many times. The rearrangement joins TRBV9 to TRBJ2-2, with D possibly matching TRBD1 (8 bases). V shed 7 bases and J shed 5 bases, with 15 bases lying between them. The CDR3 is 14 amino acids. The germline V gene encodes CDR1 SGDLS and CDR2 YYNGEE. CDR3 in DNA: TGTGCCAGCGGACACAGGGGGGGGACCGGGGAGCTGTTTTTT. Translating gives CASGHRGGTGELFF.

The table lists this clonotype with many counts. The CDR3 protein is CASALRGRRNQETQYF. Written as DNA, the CDR3 is TGTGCCAGCGCCCTGCGGGGGAGGCGGAACCAAGAGACCCAGTACTTC. The gene calls are TRBV12-3 or TRBV12-4 and TRBJ2-5, with 7 bases matching TRBD2. The CDR3 sequence is 16 residues long. The trim removed 8 bases at V and 0 bases at J, leaving 12 bases unmatched.

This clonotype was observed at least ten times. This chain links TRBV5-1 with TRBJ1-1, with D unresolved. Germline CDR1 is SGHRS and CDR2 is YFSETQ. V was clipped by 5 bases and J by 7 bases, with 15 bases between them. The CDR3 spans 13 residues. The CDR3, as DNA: TGCGCCAGCAGATTGCAGACCGACCTTGAAGCTTTCTTT. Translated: CASRLQTDLEAFF.

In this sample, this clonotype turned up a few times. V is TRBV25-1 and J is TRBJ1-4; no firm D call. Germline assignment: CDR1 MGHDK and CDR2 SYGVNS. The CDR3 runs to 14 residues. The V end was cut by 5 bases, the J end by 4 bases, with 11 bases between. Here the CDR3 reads CASSKLDGNEKLFF. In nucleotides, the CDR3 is TGTGCCAGCAGTAAGCTGGACGGTAATGAAAAACTGTTTTTT.

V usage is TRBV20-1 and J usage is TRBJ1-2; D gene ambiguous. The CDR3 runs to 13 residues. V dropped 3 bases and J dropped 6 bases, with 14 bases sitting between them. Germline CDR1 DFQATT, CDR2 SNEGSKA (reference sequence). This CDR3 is CSASGQYTHGYTF. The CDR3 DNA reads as TGCAGTGCTAGCGGGCAGTATACCCATGGCTACACCTTC.

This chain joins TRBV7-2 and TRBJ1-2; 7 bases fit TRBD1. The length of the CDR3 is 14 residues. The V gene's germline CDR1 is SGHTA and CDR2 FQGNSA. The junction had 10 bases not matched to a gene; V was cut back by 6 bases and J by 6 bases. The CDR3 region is CASSSRDSGNGYTF. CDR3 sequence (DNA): TGTGCCAGCAGTTCCCGGGACAGCGGGAATGGCTACACCTTC.